This T cell receptor (beta chain) derives from a study of T cell changes during pregnancy in multiple sclerosis. Data came from immunoSEQ multiplex PCR; TCRdb stores just in-frame clones and leaves some out. The sample shows some 44,000 clones, 88% of them seen only once. CDR3 length equals 14 residues. The germline V gene has CDR1 SNHLY and CDR2 FYNNEI. Between the trimmed V and J ends, which lost 1 base and 9 bases, there was a span of 16 bases. The TCR originated in a female donor with multiple sclerosis, enrolled in a pregnancy study. This sequence joins TRBV2 and TRBJ2-7; D is unresolved. Material: CD4+ T cells from peripheral blood mononuclear cells, obtained in the second trimester of pregnancy. The CDR3 DNA is TGTGCCAGCAGTGAAGGGGCCAGAACCCTCGGGCAGTACTTC. This encodes CASSEGARTLGQYF. Combining the CDR3 with reference TRBV2 and TRBJ2-7 gives the whole variable domain EPEVTQTPSHQVTQMGQEVILRCVPISNHLYFYWYRQILGQKVEFLVSFYNNEISEKSEIFDDQFSVERPDGSNFTLKIRSTKLEDSAMYFCASSEGARTLGQYFGPGTRLTVT.